The rows below give T cell receptor beta chains drawn from one sample of a study of blood T cells in healthy people across ages. Each CDR3 protein is one row after TCRdb ran MiXCR on the 5' RACE reads. The sample shows about 1 million distinct CDR3 sequences, approximately 26% of them seen only once. The same specimen was also included in a second study, on T cells of mothers and their children.

The specimen sequenced was blood. Receptor source: a girl aged 2-10 years in good health. The CDR3 runs from the conserved cysteine through the conserved F or W. D genes are given only for firm matches. The size of a clone is reported for some rows only, either as once, few or many, or as a class for expanded clones.

D	length	size	J	V	DNA	CDR3
TRBD1	17	few	TRBJ1-2	TRBV6-6	TGTGCCAGCAGTTACGTCGGGACAGGAGAAGTGGGCTATGGCTACACCTTC	CASSYVGTGEVGYGYTF
-	14	-	TRBJ2-5	TRBV12-3/TRBV12-4	TGTGCCAGCAGTCCGGGGGACCCTCCAGAGACCCAGTACTTC	CASSPGDPPETQYF
-	16	-	TRBJ1-6	TRBV7-9	TGTGCCAGCAGTCGCCTGGGGGGATCGAGTAATTCACCCCTCCACTTT	CASSRLGGSSNSPLHF
TRBD1	17	few	TRBJ1-1	TRBV7-9	TGTGCCAGCAGCTCCCCTAGTTTCACAGGGGGTCCCACTGAAGCTTTCTTT	CASSSPSFTGGPTEAFF
-	13	-	TRBJ2-3	TRBV7-9	TGTGCCAGCAGCTCAAGGGATGCAGATACGCAGTATTTT	CASSSRDADTQYF
-	15	few	TRBJ2-7	TRBV29-1	TGCAGCGTTGAAATGAGAGGCAGGGGCTCCTACGAGCAGTACTTC	CSVEMRGRGSYEQYF
-	13	few	TRBJ2-7	TRBV5-1	TGCGCCAGCAGCTTGGAACATCTTTACGAGCAGTACTTC	CASSLEHLYEQYF
-	12	-	TRBJ2-1	TRBV2	TGTGCCAGCATGCCGGATTTTAACGAGCAGTTCTTC	CASMPDFNEQFF
TRBD2	14	-	TRBJ2-4	TRBV7-9	TGTGCCAGCAGCTTTAGCGGGGGGGAAAACATTCAGTACTTC	CASSFSGGENIQYF
TRBD2	16	-	TRBJ2-1	TRBV4-1	TGCGCCAGCAGCCAAGGAATCAGCGGGAGGCGGAATGAGCAGTTCTTC	CASSQGISGRRNEQFF
-	16	few	TRBJ1-2	TRBV12-3/TRBV12-4	TGTGCCAGCAGTGGAACAGGGAATTCAGGAGGCTATGGCTACACCTTC	CASSGTGNSGGYGYTF
-	13	-	TRBJ1-5	TRBV6-2/TRBV6-3	TGTGCCAGCAGTTACGGCTCCCCTATCACCCAGCATTTT	CASSYGSPITQHF
-	12	few	TRBJ2-3	TRBV2	TGTGCCAGCAGTGAGTTGACAGATACGCAGTATTTT	CASSELTDTQYF
-	13	-	TRBJ1-2	TRBV12-3/TRBV12-4	TGTGCCAGCAGTTTGCTCCAGGGGCTTGGCTACACCTTC	CASSLLQGLGYTF
-	19	few	TRBJ1-5	TRBV28	TGTGCCAGCAGCCTCCTGCGTGACACCCTAAGACATAGCAATCAGCCCCAGCATTTT	CASSLLRDTLRHSNQPQHF
-	14	few	TRBJ2-5	TRBV7-9	TGTGCCAGCAGCTTAGGAAGCGTCCAAGAGACCCAGTACTTC	CASSLGSVQETQYF